This entry describes one T cell receptor (beta chain). The data are from a study of early T cells in non-severe SARS-CoV-2 infection. Study-wide background: The study sequenced bulk RNA from unsorted whole blood, with chains unpaired.

TCRdb used MiXCR to reprocess the 5' RACE reads, holding one entry per CDR3 protein. Of approximately 34,000 distinct CDR3 sequences in the sample, about 7.4% were seen once. Germline V gives CDR1 DFQATT, CDR2 SNEGSKA (reference sequence). V was clipped by 4 bases and J by 7 bases; unmatched bases: 10. The CDR3 length is 13 residues. The chain combines TRBV20-1 with TRBJ2-7, with TRBD2 matching over 7 bases. The source material was whole blood, sampled at baseline. This receptor was taken from an adult who was a healthcare worker with PCR-confirmed SARS-CoV-2 infection or an uninfected control (not recorded which). For the CDR3, the DNA is TGCAGTGCTACTGAGCGGGGAGTTTGGGAGCAGTACTTC. It specifies CSATERGVWEQYF.